The present entry profiles one T cell receptor (beta chain) with its context. What it binds is not known. The missing CDR3 end, 3 residues past where the read stops, is filled in from the germline J gene. The data belong to a study of T cells in women clearing cervical HPV infection. Overall study context: Controls gave blood once infection was undetectable; cases at lesion identification.

Each participant carried one incident cervical HPV16 infection only. Findings of the study overall: Richness differences could reflect unmeasured T-cell content per sample. TRBV6-7 relative abundance averaged roughly 0.099% in cases and around 0.17% in controls.

Sequencing used immunoSEQ multiplex PCR; TCRdb keeps in-frame clones, though not all of them. The table for this sample gives 20,000 to 30,000 clones. Germline-derived CDR1 and CDR2 are SGHNT and YYREEE (reference sequence). CDR3 size: 15 residues. Trimming removed 4 bases from V and 6 bases from J; junction bases left unmatched: 9. Sequences were obtained from blood buffy coat. V usage is TRBV5-4 and J usage is TRBJ1-4; 7 nucleotides agree with TRBD1. This receptor was identified in a woman between 18 and 70 years old with a cervical HPV16 infection that either progressed to CIN3+ or cleared (not recorded which). CDR3 in amino acids: CASSRQGVRYEKLFF. The DNA read from the CDR3 is TGTGCCAGCAGCCGTCAGGGGGTCCGGTATGAAAAA.